This is a list of T cell receptor beta chains from one sample in a study of blood T cells in healthy people across ages. TCRdb recomputed calls from the 5' RACE reads with MiXCR, one row per CDR3 protein. Here the sample spans approximately 730,000 distinct CDR3 sequences, 53% being singletons. Sequences were obtained from blood. These receptor sequences come from an elderly man in good health. Each CDR3 is given with its conserved first and last residue. The order of the fields is CDR3 protein, CDR3 DNA, D gene, J gene, V gene, clone size. A D gene is named only where the DNA matches it firmly. The size entry is marked missing in some rows and otherwise reads once, few, many or a size class.

cdr3_aa: CASRLDRGRSDTQYF
cdr3_nt: TGTGCCAGCAGACTTGACAGGGGGCGGTCAGATACGCAGTATTTT
d_call: TRBD1
j_call: TRBJ2-3
v_call: TRBV2
clone_size: NA

cdr3_aa: CASSYGLRDSVLSGANVLTF
cdr3_nt: TGTGCCAGCAGTTACGGTCTTAGGGACTCGGTCCTTTCTGGGGCCAACGTCCTGACTTTC
d_call: NA
j_call: TRBJ2-6
v_call: TRBV6-2/TRBV6-3
clone_size: NA

cdr3_aa: CASRPQRDYSYEQYF
cdr3_nt: TGTGCCAGCAGACCCCAGCGGGATTACTCCTACGAGCAGTACTTC
d_call: TRBD2
j_call: TRBJ2-7
v_call: TRBV4-2
clone_size: NA

cdr3_aa: CSVDSGPTNEQFF
cdr3_nt: TGCAGCGTTGATTCGGGACCAACGAATGAGCAGTTCTTC
d_call: NA
j_call: TRBJ2-1
v_call: TRBV29-1
clone_size: NA

cdr3_aa: CASWAGDGYTF
cdr3_nt: TGTGCCAGCTGGGCAGGGGATGGCTACACCTTC
d_call: NA
j_call: TRBJ1-2
v_call: TRBV3-1
clone_size: NA

cdr3_aa: CASPSPQGTHYEQYF
cdr3_nt: TGTGCCAGCCCCTCGCCTCAGGGGACCCACTACGAGCAGTACTTC
d_call: NA
j_call: TRBJ2-7
v_call: TRBV12-3/TRBV12-4
clone_size: NA

cdr3_aa: CSAEGGRSETQYF
cdr3_nt: TGCAGCGCCGAGGGGGGGCGGTCAGAGACCCAGTACTTC
d_call: NA
j_call: TRBJ2-5
v_call: TRBV29-1
clone_size: NA

cdr3_aa: CASSHRDWSKGVNEQFF
cdr3_nt: TGTGCCAGCAGCCACCGGGACTGGAGCAAGGGGGTGAATGAGCAGTTCTTC
d_call: NA
j_call: TRBJ2-1
v_call: TRBV7-9
clone_size: few

cdr3_aa: CASSSSGTSGRETQYF
cdr3_nt: TGTGCCAGCAGCTCCTCCGGGACTAGCGGGAGAGAGACCCAGTACTTC
d_call: TRBD2
j_call: TRBJ2-5
v_call: TRBV7-3
clone_size: NA

cdr3_aa: CASSSGTWDAQKLFF
cdr3_nt: TGTGCCAGCAGTTCCGGGACATGGGATGCGCAAAAACTGTTTTTT
d_call: NA
j_call: TRBJ1-4
v_call: TRBV6-6
clone_size: NA

cdr3_aa: CASSYQTYEQYF
cdr3_nt: TGTGCCAGCAGTTATCAAACGTACGAGCAGTACTTC
d_call: NA
j_call: TRBJ2-7
v_call: TRBV6-6
clone_size: few

cdr3_aa: CARRGVPYEQYF
cdr3_nt: TGTGCCCGCCGGGGGGTCCCCTACGAGCAGTACTTC
d_call: TRBD2
j_call: TRBJ2-7
v_call: TRBV27
clone_size: NA

cdr3_aa: CSARDSGRGRETQYF
cdr3_nt: TGCAGTGCTAGAGATTCGGGCCGAGGGAGAGAGACCCAGTACTTC
d_call: NA
j_call: TRBJ2-5
v_call: TRBV20-1
clone_size: NA

cdr3_aa: CASSYSVPREKLFF
cdr3_nt: TGTGCCAGCAGTTACTCCGTCCCCCGCGAAAAACTGTTTTTT
d_call: NA
j_call: TRBJ1-4
v_call: TRBV6-5
clone_size: NA

cdr3_aa: CSASNSQETQYF
cdr3_nt: TGCAGTGCTAGTAACAGTCAAGAGACCCAGTACTTC
d_call: NA
j_call: TRBJ2-5
v_call: TRBV20-1
clone_size: few

cdr3_aa: CASKGWGARDYGYTF
cdr3_nt: TGTGCCAGCAAGGGATGGGGGGCGCGTGACTATGGCTACACCTTC
d_call: NA
j_call: TRBJ1-2
v_call: TRBV6-1
clone_size: NA

cdr3_aa: CASRGRMTGTRNYEQYF
cdr3_nt: TGTGCCAGCAGGGGACGGATGACCGGGACAAGAAACTACGAGCAGTACTTC
d_call: NA
j_call: TRBJ2-7
v_call: TRBV12-3/TRBV12-4
clone_size: NA

cdr3_aa: CSACQGADEQFF
cdr3_nt: TGCAGTGCTTGCCAGGGGGCGGATGAGCAGTTCTTC
d_call: TRBD1
j_call: TRBJ2-1
v_call: TRBV20-1
clone_size: NA